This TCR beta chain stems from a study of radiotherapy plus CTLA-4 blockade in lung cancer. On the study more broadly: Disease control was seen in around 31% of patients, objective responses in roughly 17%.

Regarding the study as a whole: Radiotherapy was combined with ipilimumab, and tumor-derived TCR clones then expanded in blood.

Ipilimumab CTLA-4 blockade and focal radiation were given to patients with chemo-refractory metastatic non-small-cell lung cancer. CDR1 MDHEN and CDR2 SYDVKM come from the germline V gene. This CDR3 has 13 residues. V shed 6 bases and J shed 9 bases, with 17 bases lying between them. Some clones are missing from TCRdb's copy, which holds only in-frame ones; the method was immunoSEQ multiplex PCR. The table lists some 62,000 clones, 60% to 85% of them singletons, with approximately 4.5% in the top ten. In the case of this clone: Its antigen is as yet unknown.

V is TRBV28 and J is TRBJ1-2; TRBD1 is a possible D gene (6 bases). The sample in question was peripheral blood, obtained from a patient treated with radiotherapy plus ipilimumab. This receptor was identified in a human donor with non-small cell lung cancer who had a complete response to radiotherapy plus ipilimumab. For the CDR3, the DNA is TGTGCCAGCAGCTTCCCGGACAGATTGAGCTACACCTTC. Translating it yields CASSFPDRLSYTF.